Here is one TCR beta chain with its context. Its specificity is unknown. The entry originates in a study of shared clonotypes between healthy human individuals. On the study more broadly: Donors had three CD4 naive, three CD4 memory, two CD8 naive and one CD8 memory plate apiece.

Points from the study as a whole: Across subsets, estimated richness was generally greater for naive than for memory populations. Sampling covered blood only; tissue repertoires likely differ. Sequencing depth was expected to affect clonotype sharing among donors.

Libraries were prepared by immunoSEQ multiplex PCR; TCRdb keeps only in-frame clonotypes and omits some of them. The repertoire holds roughly 1 million clones, with around 74% as singletons. The sample comprised memory CD4+ T cells sorted from blood. Documented subset: CD45RA-negative fraction. The receptor comes from a man aged 18 to 29 in good health.

For the CDR3, the DNA is TGCGCCAGCAGTGACCGATTCGAAAAACTGTTTTTT. This translates into CASSDRFEKLFF. The chain carries TRBV10-1 and TRBJ1-4; D not certain. The V end lost 3 bases, the J end lost 8 bases, and 7 bases lay between the germline ends. In germline, CDR1 is WNHNN, CDR2 SYGVQD (reference sequence). This CDR3 spans 12 amino acids.